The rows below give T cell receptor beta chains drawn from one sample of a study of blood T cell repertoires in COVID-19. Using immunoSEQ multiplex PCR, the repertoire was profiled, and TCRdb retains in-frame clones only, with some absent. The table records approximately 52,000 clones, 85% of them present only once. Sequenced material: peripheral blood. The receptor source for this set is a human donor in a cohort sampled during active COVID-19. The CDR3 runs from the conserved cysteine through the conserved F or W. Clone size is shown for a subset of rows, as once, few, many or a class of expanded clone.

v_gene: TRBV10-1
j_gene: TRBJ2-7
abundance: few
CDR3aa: CASSSRESGLGEQYF

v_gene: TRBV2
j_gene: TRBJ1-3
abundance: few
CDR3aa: CASSTTGVWLGNTIYF

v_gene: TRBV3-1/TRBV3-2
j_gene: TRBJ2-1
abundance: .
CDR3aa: CASSHSSGRLNNEQFF

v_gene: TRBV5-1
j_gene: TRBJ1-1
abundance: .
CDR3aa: CASSSLSGTEAFF

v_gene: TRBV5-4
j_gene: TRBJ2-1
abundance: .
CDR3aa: CASSSTGTSGTQQFF

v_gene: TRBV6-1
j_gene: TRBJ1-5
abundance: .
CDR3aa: CASSGGQGITYSNQPQHF

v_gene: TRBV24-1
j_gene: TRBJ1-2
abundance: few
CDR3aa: CATSQSQGTNGYTF

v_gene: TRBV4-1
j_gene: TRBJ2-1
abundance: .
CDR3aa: CASRLAGRGGNEQFF

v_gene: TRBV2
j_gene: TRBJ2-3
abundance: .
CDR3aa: CASSAPLAGIDTDTQYF

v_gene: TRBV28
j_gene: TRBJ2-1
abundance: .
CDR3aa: CASSYSGRGLYNEQFF

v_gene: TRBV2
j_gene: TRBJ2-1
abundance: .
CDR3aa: CASSDEGESYNEQFF

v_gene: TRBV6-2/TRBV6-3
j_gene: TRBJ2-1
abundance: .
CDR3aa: CASSTSGASYNEQFF

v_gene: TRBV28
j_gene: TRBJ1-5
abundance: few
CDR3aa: CASSFRGGPLRYSNQPQHF

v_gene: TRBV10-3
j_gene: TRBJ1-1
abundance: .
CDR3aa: CAITAVQGGTEAFF

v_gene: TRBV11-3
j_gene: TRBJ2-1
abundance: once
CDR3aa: CASSLRGGEQFF

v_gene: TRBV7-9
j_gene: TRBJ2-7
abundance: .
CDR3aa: CASSRARGRTYEQYF

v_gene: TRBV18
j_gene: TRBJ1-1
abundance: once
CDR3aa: CASSFPGTASSNTEAFF

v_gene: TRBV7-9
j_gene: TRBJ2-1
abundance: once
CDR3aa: CASSSTSASSYNEQFF

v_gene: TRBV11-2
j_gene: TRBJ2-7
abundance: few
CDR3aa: CASSPDIRKVSYEQYF

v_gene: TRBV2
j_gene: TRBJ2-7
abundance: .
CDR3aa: CASRRQGEAEQYF

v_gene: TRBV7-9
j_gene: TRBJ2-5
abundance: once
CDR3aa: CASSLAKRDKETQYF

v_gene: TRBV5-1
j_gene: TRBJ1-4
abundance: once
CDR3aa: CASSFSALNEKLFF

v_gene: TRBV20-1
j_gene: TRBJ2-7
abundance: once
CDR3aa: CSATAVYEQYF

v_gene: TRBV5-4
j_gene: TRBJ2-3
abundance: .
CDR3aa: CASKDRGLSSTDTQYF

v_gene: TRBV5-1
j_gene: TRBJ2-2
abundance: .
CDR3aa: CASSFSGGGGTGELFF

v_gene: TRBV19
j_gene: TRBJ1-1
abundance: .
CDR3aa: CASSISVRGNTEAFF

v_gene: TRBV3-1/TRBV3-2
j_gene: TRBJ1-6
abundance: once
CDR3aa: CASRTGGTAYNSPLHF

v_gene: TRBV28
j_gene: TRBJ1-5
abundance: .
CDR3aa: CASSFLGQGGQPQHF

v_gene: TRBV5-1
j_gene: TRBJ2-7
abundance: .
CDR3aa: CASSSSGGSGYSYEQYF

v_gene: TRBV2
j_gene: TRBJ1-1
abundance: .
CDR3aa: CASRDRGSEAFF

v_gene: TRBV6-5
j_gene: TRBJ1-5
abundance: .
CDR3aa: CASRPPSVSNQPQHF

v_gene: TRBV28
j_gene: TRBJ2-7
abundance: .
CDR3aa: CASSLSPGGEQYF

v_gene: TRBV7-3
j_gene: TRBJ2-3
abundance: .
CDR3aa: CASSPTPRRDTQYF

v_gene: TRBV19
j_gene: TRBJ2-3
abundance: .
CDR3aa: CASSKGVAILSTDTQYF

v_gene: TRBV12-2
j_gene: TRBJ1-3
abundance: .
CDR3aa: CASRPERQISGNTIYF

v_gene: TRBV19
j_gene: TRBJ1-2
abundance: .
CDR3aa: CASRTRDRVNGYTF

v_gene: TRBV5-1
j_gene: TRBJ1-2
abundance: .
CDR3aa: CASSPRTGVPDYTF

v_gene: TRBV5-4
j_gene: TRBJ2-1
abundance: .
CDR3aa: CASSLDGSYNEQFF

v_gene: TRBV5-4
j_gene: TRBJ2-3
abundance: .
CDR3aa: CASSPSLAGGSTDTQYF

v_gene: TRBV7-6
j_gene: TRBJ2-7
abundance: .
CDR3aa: CASSLSLRVPYEQYF

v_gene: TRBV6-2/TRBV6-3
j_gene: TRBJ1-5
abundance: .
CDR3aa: CASSYLDTYQPQHF

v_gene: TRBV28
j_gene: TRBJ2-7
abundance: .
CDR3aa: CASSSGTGHYEQYF

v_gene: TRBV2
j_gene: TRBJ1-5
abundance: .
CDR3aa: CASSPPGTGGNQPQHF

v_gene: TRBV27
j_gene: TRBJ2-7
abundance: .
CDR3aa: CASRSGQGSYEQYF

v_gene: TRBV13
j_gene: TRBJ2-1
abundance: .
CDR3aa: CASSPGTGTLSYNEQFF

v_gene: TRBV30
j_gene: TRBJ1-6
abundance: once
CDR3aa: CAWGALVNSPLHF

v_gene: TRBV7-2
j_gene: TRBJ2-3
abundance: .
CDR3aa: CASSRSSVGADTQYF

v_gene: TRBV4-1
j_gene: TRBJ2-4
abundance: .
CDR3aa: CASSHPTDIQYF

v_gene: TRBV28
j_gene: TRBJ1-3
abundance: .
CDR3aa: CASQDNSSGNTIYF

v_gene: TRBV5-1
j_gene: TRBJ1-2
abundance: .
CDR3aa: CASSFGTGEFGYGYTF

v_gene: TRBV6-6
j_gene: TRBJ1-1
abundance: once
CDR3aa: CASSYSIRGTNTEAFF

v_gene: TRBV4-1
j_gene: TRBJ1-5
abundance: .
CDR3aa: CASSHAGTANQPQHF

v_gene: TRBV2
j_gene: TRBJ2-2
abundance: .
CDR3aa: CASSVEGNTGELFF

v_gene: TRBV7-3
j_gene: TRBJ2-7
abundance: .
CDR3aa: CASSPTPTSGTHEQYF

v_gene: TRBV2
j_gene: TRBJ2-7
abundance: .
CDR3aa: CASSDTGFEQYF

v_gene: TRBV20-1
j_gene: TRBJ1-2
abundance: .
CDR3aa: CSASPGTGASGYTF

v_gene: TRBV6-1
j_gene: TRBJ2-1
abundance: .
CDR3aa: CASSGASAKHAYNEQFF

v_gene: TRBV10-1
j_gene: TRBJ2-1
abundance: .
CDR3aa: CASSELAGVDEQFF

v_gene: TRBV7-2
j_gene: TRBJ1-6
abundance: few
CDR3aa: CASSFKQGNSPLHF

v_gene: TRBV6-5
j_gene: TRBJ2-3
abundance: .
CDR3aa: CASSYSFLRTDTQYF